A selection of T cell receptor beta chains follows, all from one sample in a study of cytomegalovirus exposure and HLA in healthy donors. Sequenced by immunoSEQ multiplex PCR; TCRdb stores in-frame clones only, minus some. This sample has 100,000 to 150,000 clones, with roughly 80% found just once. The sample consisted of PBMCs. Receptor source: a female donor in good health and CMV-seronegative. Each CDR3 is given with its conserved first and last residue. The D gene is left open where the match is weak. Some rows mark clone size as missing; the rest say once, few, many or name a class of expanded clone.

NA	TRBV5-4	NA	TRBJ1-1	CASSLGASGLNTEAFF	TGTGCCAGCAGCTTAGGAGCCTCGGGTTTGAACACTGAAGCTTTCTTT
NA	TRBV5-8	NA	TRBJ2-5	CAGGTHTETQYF	TGTGCTGGCGGGACCCACACCGAGACCCAGTACTTC
TRBD2	TRBV7-6	NA	TRBJ2-7	CASSLGTSGSTYEQYF	TGTGCCAGCAGCCTTGGGACTAGCGGGAGTACCTACGAGCAGTACTTC
NA	TRBV9	NA	TRBJ1-6	CASGRRSYNSPLHF	TGTGCCAGCGGCAGGCGCTCCTATAATTCACCCCTCCACTTT
NA	TRBV7-6	NA	TRBJ2-3	CASSLHGGAGTDTQYF	TGTGCCAGCAGCTTACATGGGGGGGCTGGCACAGATACGCAGTATTTT
TRBD1	TRBV5-4	NA	TRBJ2-7	CASSHGDREGIEQYF	TGTGCCAGCAGCCATGGGGACAGGGAAGGGATCGAGCAGTACTTC
TRBD2	TRBV6-5	NA	TRBJ2-1	CASSPTSGVYNEQFF	TGTGCCAGCAGTCCCACTAGCGGGGTTTACAATGAGCAGTTCTTC
TRBD1	TRBV5-1	once	TRBJ2-1	CASSLLPPGTGAVDEQFF	TGCGCCAGCAGCTTGTTACCGCCCGGGACAGGGGCTGTGGATGAGCAGTTCTTC
TRBD2	TRBV4-1	NA	TRBJ2-5	CASSQGDYQETQYF	TGCGCCAGCAGCCAAGGGGACTATCAAGAGACCCAGTACTTC
NA	TRBV2	NA	TRBJ2-1	CASAGSGNEQFF	TGTGCCAGCGCAGGGTCAGGGAATGAGCAGTTCTTC
TRBD2	TRBV27	NA	TRBJ2-5	CASSPGISGSGTQYF	TGTGCCAGCAGCCCCGGGATTAGCGGGAGTGGAACCCAGTACTTC
TRBD1	TRBV9	few	TRBJ1-2	CASSKQGPSPWGYTF	TGTGCCAGCAGCAAACAGGGGCCATCCCCGTGGGGCTACACCTTC
NA	TRBV10-1	NA	TRBJ2-7	CASSEPRQADYEQYF	TGCGCCAGCAGTGAGCCGCGACAGGCCGACTACGAGCAGTACTTC
NA	TRBV7-9	NA	TRBJ2-3	CASSPRTLPTDTQYF	TGTGCCAGCAGCCCGAGGACTCTCCCCACAGATACGCAGTATTTT
TRBD2	TRBV7-3	NA	TRBJ2-1	CASSLGTSNEQFF	TGTGCCAGCAGCCTGGGGACTAGCAATGAGCAGTTCTTC
NA	TRBV27	NA	TRBJ2-6	CASSLRVPGANVLTF	TGTGCCAGCAGTTTGAGGGTGCCTGGGGCCAACGTCCTGACTTTC
NA	TRBV7-8	NA	TRBJ2-7	CASSLAYRVTYEQYF	TGTGCCAGCAGCTTAGCATACAGGGTCACCTACGAGCAGTACTTC
NA	TRBV30	NA	TRBJ2-4	CAWDAGRQPKNIQYF	TGTGCCTGGGACGCCGGGAGACAACCCAAAAACATTCAGTACTTC
TRBD1	TRBV28	NA	TRBJ1-4	CASRSPGQGEKLFF	TGTGCCAGCAGGAGTCCGGGACAGGGGGAAAAACTGTTTTTT
NA	TRBV9	NA	TRBJ1-3	CASSVARGQGGNTIYF	TGTGCCAGCAGCGTAGCTCGTGGGCAGGGTGGAAACACCATATATTTT
TRBD1	TRBV5-5	NA	TRBJ1-3	CASSPGTGGYTIYF	TGTGCCAGCAGCCCCGGGACAGGCGGATACACCATATATTTT
TRBD1	TRBV4-3	NA	TRBJ2-5	CASSQDRRGQGVETQYF	TGCGCCAGCAGCCAAGATAGGAGGGGACAGGGGGTTGAGACCCAGTACTTC
TRBD1	TRBV5-1	NA	TRBJ1-1	CASRQGVTTEAFF	TGCGCCAGCAGACAGGGGGTTACCACTGAAGCTTTCTTT
NA	TRBV28	NA	TRBJ2-7	CASSPPQRHYEQYF	TGTGCCAGCAGTCCCCCCCAAAGGCACTACGAGCAGTACTTC
TRBD1	TRBV4-3	NA	TRBJ2-5	CASSPRTGTAETQYF	TGCGCCAGCAGCCCCAGGACAGGGACCGCAGAGACCCAGTACTTC
NA	TRBV28	NA	TRBJ2-5	CASSLMDGVRETQYF	TGTGCCAGCAGTTTAATGGACGGGGTCAGGGAGACCCAGTACTTC
NA	TRBV7-8	once	TRBJ2-6	CASSLPRQGTSSGANVLTF	TGTGCCAGCAGCTTACCCAGGCAGGGCACGAGCTCTGGGGCCAACGTCCTGACTTTC
NA	TRBV21-1	NA	TRBJ1-1	CASSYRGNTEAFF	TGTGCCAGCAGCTATAGGGGGAACACTGAAGCTTTCTTT
NA	TRBV28	once	TRBJ1-5	CASGQDSSDQPQHF	TGTGCCAGCGGCCAAGACAGCTCCGATCAGCCCCAGCATTTT
TRBD1	TRBV7-2	once	TRBJ2-1	CASSSDRVDNEQFF	TGTGCCAGCAGCTCCGACAGGGTAGACAATGAGCAGTTCTTC
NA	TRBV10-3	NA	TRBJ2-1	CAISEEMSINEQFF	TGTGCCATCAGTGAGGAGATGTCCATCAATGAGCAGTTCTTC
TRBD1	TRBV10-3	NA	TRBJ1-4	CAISESGGGEKLFF	TGTGCCATCAGTGAGTCAGGGGGCGGTGAAAAACTGTTTTTT
NA	TRBV28	few	TRBJ2-1	CASSYSATNNEQFF	TGTGCCAGCAGTTATAGCGCGACAAACAATGAGCAGTTCTTC
NA	TRBV4-3	NA	TRBJ1-5	CASSQDFGQVGQPQHF	TGCGCCAGCAGCCAAGATTTTGGGCAGGTGGGTCAGCCCCAGCATTTT
TRBD2	TRBV5-6	NA	TRBJ2-2	CASSLGSSGRAGELFF	TGTGCCAGCAGCTTGGGTTCCAGCGGGAGGGCCGGGGAGCTGTTTTTT
TRBD2	TRBV27	NA	TRBJ2-1	CASSLSAFLAAYNEQFF	TGTGCCAGCAGTTTATCGGCCTTTCTAGCGGCCTACAATGAGCAGTTCTTC
TRBD1	TRBV5-1	NA	TRBJ1-3	CASSLAGTGGNTIYF	TGCGCCAGCAGCTTGGCCGGGACAGGCGGAAACACCATATATTTT
NA	TRBV4-1	NA	TRBJ1-5	CASSQGQGPSNQPQHF	TGCGCCAGCAGCCAAGGCCAGGGGCCTAGCAATCAGCCCCAGCATTTT
NA	TRBV7-2	NA	TRBJ1-2	CASSPLAWDWSYGYTF	TGTGCCAGCAGCCCACTAGCTTGGGATTGGTCCTATGGCTACACCTTC
NA	TRBV11-2	NA	TRBJ2-2	CASSLGAHTGELFF	TGTGCCAGCAGCTTGGGGGCGCACACCGGGGAGCTGTTTTTT
TRBD2	TRBV18	NA	TRBJ2-5	CASSRGLAGEETQYF	TGTGCCAGCTCGCGGGGACTAGCGGGCGAAGAGACCCAGTACTTC
TRBD1	TRBV9	NA	TRBJ2-1	CASSVPGQLYNEQFF	TGTGCCAGCAGCGTCCCGGGACAGCTTTACAATGAGCAGTTCTTC
TRBD1	TRBV5-4	NA	TRBJ2-7	CASSLYRDRGLYEQYF	TGTGCCAGCAGCTTGTACCGGGACAGGGGGCTGTACGAGCAGTACTTC
NA	TRBV7-2	once	TRBJ2-5	CASSFTGTQETQYF	TGTGCCAGCAGCTTCACAGGGACCCAAGAGACCCAGTACTTC
TRBD2	TRBV9	NA	TRBJ2-1	CASSVSPRSGGGAYNEQFF	TGTGCCAGCAGCGTAAGCCCGCGGAGCGGGGGAGGGGCCTACAATGAGCAGTTCTTC
NA	TRBV5-4	few	TRBJ1-1	CASSQAIFTGTGLTEAFF	TGTGCCAGCAGCCAGGCGATCTTCACAGGGACGGGGCTCACTGAAGCTTTCTTT
NA	TRBV18	NA	TRBJ1-4	CASSLRGSRDHEKLFF	TGTGCCAGCTCACTACGAGGTTCCAGGGATCATGAAAAACTGTTTTTT
NA	TRBV29-1	few	TRBJ2-3	CSAKTSADTQYF	TGCAGCGCCAAGACTAGTGCAGATACGCAGTATTTT
TRBD1	TRBV19	NA	TRBJ1-6	CASSEDRAGYNSPLHF	TGTGCCAGTAGCGAGGACAGGGCAGGATATAATTCACCCCTCCACTTT
TRBD1	TRBV2	NA	TRBJ1-5	CASTSDRGQPQHF	TGTGCCAGCACCTCGGACAGGGGACAGCCCCAGCATTTT
NA	TRBV30	NA	TRBJ1-1	CAWRRVAYYTEAFF	TGTGCCTGGAGGCGAGTCGCCTATTACACTGAAGCTTTCTTT
TRBD1	TRBV11-2	NA	TRBJ2-7	CASSLVKGDRVLYEQYF	TGTGCCAGCAGCTTAGTCAAAGGGGACAGGGTCCTATACGAGCAGTACTTC
TRBD1	TRBV4-3	NA	TRBJ2-7	CASSQDWTGREQYF	TGCGCCAGCAGCCAAGATTGGACAGGTAGGGAGCAGTACTTC
NA	TRBV4-3	few	TRBJ2-1	CASSSRTGNEQFF	TGCGCCAGCAGCTCCCGGACGGGGAATGAGCAGTTCTTC